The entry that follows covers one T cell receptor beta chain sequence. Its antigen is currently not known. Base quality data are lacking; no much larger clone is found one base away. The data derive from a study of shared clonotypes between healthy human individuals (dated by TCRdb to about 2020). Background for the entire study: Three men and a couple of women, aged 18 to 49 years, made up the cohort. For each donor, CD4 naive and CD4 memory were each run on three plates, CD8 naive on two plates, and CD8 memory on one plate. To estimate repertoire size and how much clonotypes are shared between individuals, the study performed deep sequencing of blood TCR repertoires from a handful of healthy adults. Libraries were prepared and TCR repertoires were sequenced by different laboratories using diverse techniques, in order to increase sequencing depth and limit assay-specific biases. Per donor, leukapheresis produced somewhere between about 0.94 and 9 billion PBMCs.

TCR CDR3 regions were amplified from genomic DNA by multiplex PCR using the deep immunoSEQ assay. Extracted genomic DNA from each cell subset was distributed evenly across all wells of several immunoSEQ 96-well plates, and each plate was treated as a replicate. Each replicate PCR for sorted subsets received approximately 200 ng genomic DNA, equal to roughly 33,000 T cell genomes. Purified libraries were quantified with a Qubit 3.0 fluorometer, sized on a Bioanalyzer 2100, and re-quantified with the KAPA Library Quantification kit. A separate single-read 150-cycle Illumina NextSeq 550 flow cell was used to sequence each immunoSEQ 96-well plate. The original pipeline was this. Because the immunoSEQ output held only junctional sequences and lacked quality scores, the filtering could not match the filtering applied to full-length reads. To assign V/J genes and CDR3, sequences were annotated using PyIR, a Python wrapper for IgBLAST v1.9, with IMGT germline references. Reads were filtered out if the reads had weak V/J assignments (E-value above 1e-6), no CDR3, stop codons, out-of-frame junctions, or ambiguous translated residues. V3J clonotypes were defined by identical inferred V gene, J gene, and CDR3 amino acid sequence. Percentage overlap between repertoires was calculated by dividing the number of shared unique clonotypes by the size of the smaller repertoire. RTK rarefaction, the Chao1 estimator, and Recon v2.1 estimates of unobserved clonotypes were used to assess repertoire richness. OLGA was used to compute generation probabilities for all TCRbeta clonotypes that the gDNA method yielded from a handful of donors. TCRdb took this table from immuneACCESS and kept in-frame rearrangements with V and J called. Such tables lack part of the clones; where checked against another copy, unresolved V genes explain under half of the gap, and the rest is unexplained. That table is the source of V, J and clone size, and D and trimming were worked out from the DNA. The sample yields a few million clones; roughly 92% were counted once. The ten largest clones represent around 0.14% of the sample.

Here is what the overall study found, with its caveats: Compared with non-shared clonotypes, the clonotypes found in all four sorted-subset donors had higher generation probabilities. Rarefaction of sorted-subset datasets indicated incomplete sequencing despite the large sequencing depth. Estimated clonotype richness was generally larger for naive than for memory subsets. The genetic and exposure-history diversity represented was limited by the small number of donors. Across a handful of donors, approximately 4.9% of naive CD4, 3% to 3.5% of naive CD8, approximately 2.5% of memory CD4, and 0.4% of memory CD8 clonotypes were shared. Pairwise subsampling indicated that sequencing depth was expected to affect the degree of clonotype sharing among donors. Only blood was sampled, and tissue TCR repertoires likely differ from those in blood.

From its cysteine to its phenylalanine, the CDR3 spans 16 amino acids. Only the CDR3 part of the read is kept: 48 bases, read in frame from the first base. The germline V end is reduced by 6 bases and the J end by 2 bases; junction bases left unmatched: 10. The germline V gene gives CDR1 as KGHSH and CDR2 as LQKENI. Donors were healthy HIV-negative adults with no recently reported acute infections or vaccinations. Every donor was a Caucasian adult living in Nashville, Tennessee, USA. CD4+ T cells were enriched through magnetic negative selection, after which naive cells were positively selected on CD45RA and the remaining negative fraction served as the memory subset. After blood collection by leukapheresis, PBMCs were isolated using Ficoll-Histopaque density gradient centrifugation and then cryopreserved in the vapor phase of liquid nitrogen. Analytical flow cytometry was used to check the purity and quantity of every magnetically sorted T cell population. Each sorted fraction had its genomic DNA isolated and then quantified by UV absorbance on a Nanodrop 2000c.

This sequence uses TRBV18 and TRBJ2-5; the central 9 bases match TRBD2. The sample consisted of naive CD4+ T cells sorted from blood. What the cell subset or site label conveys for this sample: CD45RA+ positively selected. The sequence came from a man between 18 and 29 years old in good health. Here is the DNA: TGTGCCAGCTCCCCCGGGGTAGCGGGGGCTCAAGAGACCCAGTACTTC. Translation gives CASSPGVAGAQETQYF.